The present T cell receptor (beta chain) was sequenced within a study of patients and donors after allogeneic stem cell transplantation. One entry per CDR3 protein, called by TCRdb with MiXCR from the RT-PCR reads. The sample consists of 37,000 or so distinct CDR3 sequences, roughly 29% of them appearing once. Sequencing was done on a sample of blood, either unsorted or a sorted T cell fraction (not recorded which). This clonotype was obtained from a human donor who was either an allogeneic HSCT recipient or a stem cell or donor lymphocyte infusion donor (not recorded which). It is not recorded whose cells these are; they may come from a transplant donor.

CDR3 coding DNA: TGTGCCAGCAGAAACGGGAGGGGATTTCACGAGCAGTACTTC. Protein sequence: CASRNGRGFHEQYF. The chain links TRBV6-5 to TRBJ2-7; 8 positions agree with TRBD2. Per the germline V gene, CDR1 is MNHEY and CDR2 is SVGAGI. V trimming: 6 bases; J trimming: 5 bases; junction bases outside the gene matches: 9. The CDR3 sequence is 14 residues long.